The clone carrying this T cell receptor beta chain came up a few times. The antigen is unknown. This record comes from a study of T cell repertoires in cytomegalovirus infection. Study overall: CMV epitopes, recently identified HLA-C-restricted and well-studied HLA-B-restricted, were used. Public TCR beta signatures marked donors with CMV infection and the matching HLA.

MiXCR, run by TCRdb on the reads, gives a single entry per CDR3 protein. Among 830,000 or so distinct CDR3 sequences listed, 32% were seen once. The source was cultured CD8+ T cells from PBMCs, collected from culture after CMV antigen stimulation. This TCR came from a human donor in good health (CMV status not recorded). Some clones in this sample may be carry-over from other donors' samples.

CDR3 in amino acids: CATSRDNEGSGADTQYF. CDR3 sequence (DNA): TGTGCCACCAGCAGAGATAATGAAGGATCCGGCGCAGATACGCAGTATTTT. This chain links TRBV15 with TRBJ2-3; no clear D gene. Per germline, CDR1 LNHNV and CDR2 YYDKDF (reference sequence). V was trimmed by 0 bases and J by 4 bases, leaving 17 bases between them. The CDR3 loop spans 17 amino acids.